The present entry profiles one TCR beta chain with its context. Its matching antigen is unknown. Mismatch with germline at one junction end may stem from a read error. The CDR3 extends over 13 amino acids. Germline-derived CDR1 and CDR2 are SGHRS and YFSETQ. Genomic DNA, the template, was used for profiling of the TCR beta VDJ and CDR3. TCRdb fed the reads into MiXCR, producing one record per CDR3 protein. The sample contains about 400,000 distinct CDR3 sequences, 55% to 70% of which appear only once. The record originates from a study of CD8+CD57+ T cells in acquired aplastic anemia. Study details: Roughly 3 ug was the average amount of DNA from sorted CD4+ and CD8+ cells. Among healthy donors, CD4+ cells averaged about 11 million reads. Broader study findings: In common between the patients and the controls were approximately 28 CD8+ CDR3 sequences. Between the patient and control groups, CD8+ Simpson's diversity did not differ significantly.

Material for sequencing was sorted CD4+, CD8+, or CD8+CD57+ T cells (not recorded which) from PBMCs. This clonotype was obtained from a human donor in good health, serving as a control. J is TRBJ1-3 and V is TRBV5-1; possibly TRBD1 for D (6 bases). The CDR3 sequence is CASSSSQGKAIYF. The CDR3 DNA is TGTGCCAGCAGTTCTTCACAGGGAAAGGCCATATATTTT. The variable domain in full, completed from reference TRBV5-1 and TRBJ1-3, reads KAGVTQTPRYLIKTRGQQVTLSCSPISGHRSVSWYQQTPGQGLQFLFEYFSETQRNKGNFPGRFSGRQFSNSRSEMNVSTLELGDSALYLCASSSSQGKAIYFGEGSWLTVV.